The 14 T cell receptor beta chains presented below share a single source sample, sequenced in a study of shared clonotypes between healthy human individuals. TCRdb's table, derived via immunoSEQ multiplex PCR, lists solely in-frame clones and lacks some. The sample shows over a million clones, roughly 97% of them seen only once. Material: naive CD4+ T cells sorted from blood. As for subset: CD45RA+ positively selected. These receptors were obtained from a man aged 25 to 45 in good health.

The V gene is TRBV6-5, the J gene TRBJ1-3; possibly TRBD1 for D (6 bases). CDR1 is MNHEY and CDR2 is SVGAGI in the germline V gene. Trimming removed 7 bases at V and 10 bases at J, with 17 bases between. The CDR3 spans 13 residues. The CDR3 DNA sequence: TGTGCCAGCACGAACCCAGGGGTGGGAACCATATATTTT. As protein: CASTNPGVGTIYF.

The V gene is TRBV19, the J gene TRBJ2-7, with TRBD2 matching 9 bases. This CDR3 is 14 amino acids long. V shed 2 bases, J shed 6 bases, and the junction held 5 bases outside the gene matches. Germline loops: CDR1 LNHDA, CDR2 SQIVND (reference sequence). CDR3 sequence (DNA): TGTGCCAGTAGTATAATAGCGGGGGAGGGCGAGCAGTACTTC. Translating it yields CASSIIAGEGEQYF.

V usage is TRBV7-9 and J usage is TRBJ2-6; TRBD2 matches 15 bases. The trim removed 5 bases at V and 4 bases at J, leaving 3 bases unmatched. Germline values: CDR1 SEHNR, CDR2 FQNEAQ (reference sequence). CDR3 size: 17 residues. The CDR3 region is CASSRTSGRGGANVLTF. The DNA for the CDR3 is TGTGCCAGCAGCCGGACTAGCGGGAGGGGCGGGGCCAACGTCCTGACTTTC.

V and J are TRBV11-2 and TRBJ1-1, with D perhaps TRBD1 (6 bases). The CDR3 totals 13 residues. Germline-derived CDR1 and CDR2 are SGHAT and FQNNGV. With 5 bases removed from V and 6 bases from J, the gap between germline ends came to 13 bases. CDR3 sequence (DNA): TGTGCCAGCAGCCTCTCGAGGGGGGCTGAAGCTTTCTTT. This translates into CASSLSRGAEAFF. Based on the CDR3 plus reference TRBV11-2 and TRBJ1-1, the full variable domain is EAGVAQSPRYKIIEKRQSVAFWCNPISGHATLYWYQQILGQGPKLLIQFQNNGVVDDSQLPKDRFSAERLKGVDSTLKIQPAKLEDSAVYLCASSLSRGAEAFFGQGTRLTVV.

This chain links TRBV7-2 with TRBJ1-1; D might be TRBD1 (5 bases). Trimming cost V 4 bases and J 3 bases, with 9 bases left between them. CDR3 length: 13 residues. Per the germline V gene, CDR1 is SGHTA and CDR2 is FQGNSA. CDR3 nucleotides: TGTGCCAGCAGCTACCGGGGGGACACTGAAGCTTTCTTT. It encodes CASSYRGDTEAFF.

As concerns this clone: Other DNA sequences from this sample encode an identical CDR3 as well. The CDR3 here is CASSLESTDTQYF. DNA of the CDR3: TGTGCCAGCAGCTTGGAAAGCACAGATACGCAGTATTTT. This chain connects TRBV5-4 to TRBJ2-3, with D hard to call. V lost 0 bases to trimming and J lost 0 bases, with 2 bases between them. The CDR3 is made up of 13 amino acids. The germline CDR1 and CDR2 sequences are SGHNT and YYREEE (reference sequence).

This sequence joins TRBV7-9 and TRBJ2-3, with D perhaps TRBD1 or TRBD2 (6 bases each). Between the trimmed V and J ends, which lost 5 bases and 1 base, there was a span of 19 bases. This CDR3 region has 17 residues. CDR1 and CDR2 (germline): SEHNR, FQNEAQ (reference sequence). The CDR3: CASSPGGGRLGTDTQYF. Here the CDR3 DNA reads TGTGCCAGCAGCCCAGGAGGGGGGCGGTTGGGCACAGATACGCAGTATTTT. Full variable domain (missing parts from reference TRBV7-9 and TRBJ2-3): DTGVSQNPRHKITKRGQNVTFRCDPISEHNRLYWYRQTLGQGPEFLTYFQNEAQLEKSRLLSDRFSAERPKGSFSTLEIQRTEQGDSAMYLCASSPGGGRLGTDTQYFGPGTRLTVL.

This clone has a single count. This chain joins TRBV30 and TRBJ1-4; a possible D gene is TRBD1 (5 bases). This CDR3 contains 14 residues. V lost 0 bases, J lost 8 bases, and 13 bases lay in between. Germline V gene lookup returns CDR1 GTSNPN and CDR2 SVGIG (reference sequence). This CDR3 is CAWSVLGTGEKLFF. CDR3 DNA: TGTGCCTGGAGTGTATTGGGGACTGGGGAAAAACTGTTTTTT.

The table lists this clone with a count of one. The chain has TRBV19 and TRBJ1-2; D remains ambiguous. V lost 4 bases and J 3 bases, leaving 9 bases between the germline ends. Germline CDR1 LNHDA, CDR2 SQIVND (reference sequence). This CDR3 contains 13 residues. The CDR3 sequence: CASSRASHYGYTF. The CDR3, as DNA: TGTGCCAGTAGTAGGGCCAGCCACTATGGCTACACCTTC.

The V gene is TRBV12-5, the J gene TRBJ2-1; D possibly matches TRBD1 or TRBD2 (5 bases each). Trimming stripped 3 bases from V and 1 base from J, with 22 bases between. Looked up from germline, CDR1 is LGHNT and CDR2 is FRNRAP. The CDR3 is made up of 19 amino acids. The CDR3 spells CASGFEVPGTEDSYNEQFF. The CDR3 DNA reads as TGTGCTAGTGGTTTTGAAGTTCCGGGGACCGAGGATTCCTACAATGAGCAGTTCTTC. The entire variable domain, with the rest obtained from reference TRBV12-5 and TRBJ2-1, is as follows: DARVTQTPRHKVTEMGQEVTMRCQPILGHNTVFWYRQTMMQGLELLAYFRNRAPLDDSGMPKDRFSAEMPDATLATLKIQPSEPRDSAVYFCASGFEVPGTEDSYNEQFFGPGTRLTVL.

The gene calls are TRBV28 and TRBJ1-1, with D unclear. This CDR3 is built from 16 residues. Trimming stripped 5 bases from V and 4 bases from J, with 20 bases between. Germline values: CDR1 MDHEN, CDR2 SYDVKM. The CDR3 DNA sequence: TGTGCCAGCAGTCCGCTGGTCAGATTCGATTTCACTGAAGCTTTCTTT. Translation gives CASSPLVRFDFTEAFF.

The chain links TRBV28 to TRBJ1-2, with a tentative D call TRBD1 (5 bases). Trimming removed 4 bases from V and 7 bases from J, with 13 bases in between. Germline V gene sequence: CDR1 MDHEN, CDR2 SYDVKM. The CDR3 is 13 residues long. In DNA, the CDR3 is TGTGCCAGCAGTTATGGGGCAATGGGTGGCTACACCTTC. Residues: CASSYGAMGGYTF.

The chain joins TRBV5-4 to TRBJ2-5, with D hard to call. CDR1 SGHNT and CDR2 YYREEE come from the germline V gene (reference sequence). The V and J ends lost 5 bases and 0 bases respectively, with 5 bases between them. This CDR3 contains 12 residues. The CDR3 nucleotides read TGTGCCAGCAGGCAGGACCAAGAGACCCAGTACTTC. Amino acids: CASRQDQETQYF.

Points on this clone: Other nucleotide sequences in the sample specify the same CDR3. This rearrangement joins TRBV9 to TRBJ2-2, with TRBD2 matching over 14 bases. The germline V gene has CDR1 SGDLS and CDR2 YYNGEE. The length of the CDR3 is 16 residues. The V and J ends lost 0 bases and 7 bases, in that order; junction bases with no gene match: 2. The CDR3 protein is CASSVGLAGGSGELFF. In DNA, the CDR3 is TGTGCCAGCAGCGTAGGACTAGCGGGAGGGAGCGGGGAGCTGTTTTTT.